This TCR beta chain is drawn from a study of CD8+ T cells in alopecia areata. Treatment here: oral pan-JAK inhibitor, 5-10 mg twice daily. Lesional scalp punch biopsies and peripheral blood were collected from alopecia areata patients. Extraction and reverse transcription of RNA yielded cDNA as the sequencing template. Profiling relied on immunoSEQ multiplex PCR, and the TCRdb table lists in-frame clones only, not all of them. The sample contains approximately 100,000 clones, under 90% of which appear only once. This clonotype originated in a human donor with alopecia areata. This specimen consisted of CD8+ T cells sorted from blood, obtained around week 34, from a patient treated with tofacitinib.

As DNA, the CDR3 is TGTGCCAGCAGTGACACTACGGGACAGGGAGACACCGGGGAGCTGTTTTTT. Amino acids: CASSDTTGQGDTGELFF. The genes are TRBV6-4 and TRBJ2-2; 9 bases align to TRBD1. The germline CDR1 and CDR2 sequences are MRHNA and SNTAGT. V shed 2 bases and J 3 bases; nucleotides not matched to a gene: 7. The length of the CDR3 is 17 residues.